The rows below give T cell receptor beta chains drawn from one sample of a study of PD-1 blockade in classical Hodgkin lymphoma. Repertoires were generated with immunoSEQ multiplex PCR, while TCRdb's copy carries only in-frame clones and drops some. The table lists fewer than 15,000 clones, roughly 89% of them singletons. Sequencing used CD8+ T cells from blood, obtained before the fourth cycle of nivolumab. Source of these receptors: a human donor with classical Hodgkin lymphoma. The CDR3 runs from the conserved cysteine through the conserved F or W. The D gene is left open where the match is weak. Expanded clones are given a class, and other clones once, few, many or no size at all.

TRBJ1-3 | TRBV28 | TRBD1 | 17 | - | CAPRDRRRPISGNTIYF | TGTGCCCCCCGGGACAGGCGACGTCCTATCTCTGGAAACACCATATATTTT
TRBJ2-2 | TRBV7-6 | - | 15 | - | CASSLVPPTGGELFF | TGTGCCAGCAGCTTAGTTCCCCCGACCGGCGGGGAGCTGTTTTTT
TRBJ2-1 | TRBV27 | - | 15 | - | CASSLSRSLYNEQFF | TGTGCCAGCAGTTTAAGCAGGTCCCTTTACAATGAGCAGTTCTTC
TRBJ2-3 | TRBV5-1 | - | 15 | - | CASSLRHPSTDTQYF | TGCGCCAGCAGCTTGCGCCACCCTAGCACAGATACGCAGTATTTT
TRBJ2-7 | TRBV5-8 | TRBD1 | 14 | - | CASSYRDREDEQYF | TGTGCCAGCAGCTACCGGGACAGGGAGGACGAGCAGTACTTC
TRBJ2-7 | TRBV19 | - | 13 | - | CASSPGPSYEQYF | TGTGCCAGTAGCCCGGGACCAAGTTACGAGCAGTACTTC
TRBJ2-5 | TRBV13 | - | 14 | - | CASSLGGESETQYF | TGTGCCAGCAGCTTAGGCGGGGAATCAGAGACCCAGTACTTC
TRBJ2-4 | TRBV19 | TRBD2 | 16 | - | CASSPRTSVTKNIQYF | TGTGCCAGTAGTCCACGGACTAGCGTAACCAAAAACATTCAGTACTTC
TRBJ2-7 | TRBV7-9 | - | 17 | - | CASSGGGWGIDTYEQYF | TGTGCCAGCAGCGGGGGCGGGTGGGGCATTGATACCTACGAGCAGTACTTC
TRBJ2-1 | TRBV5-1 | TRBD2 | 15 | - | CASSLGLAEYNEQFF | TGCGCCAGCAGCTTGGGGCTAGCGGAATACAATGAGCAGTTCTTC
TRBJ2-3 | TRBV5-4 | - | 15 | - | CASSLQRGSTDTQYF | TGTGCCAGCAGCCTCCAGCGAGGCAGCACAGATACGCAGTATTTT
TRBJ2-3 | TRBV13 | - | 16 | - | CASSSRTTLTTDTQYF | TGTGCCAGCAGCTCCCGGACTACCTTAACCACAGATACGCAGTATTTT
TRBJ2-7 | TRBV27 | - | 14 | - | CASSLDGINYEQYF | TGTGCCAGCAGCTTGGACGGAATAAACTACGAGCAGTACTTC
TRBJ2-7 | TRBV7-2 | TRBD2 | 16 | - | CASSFLPGLAMGEQYF | TGTGCCAGCAGCTTCCTGCCGGGACTAGCGATGGGCGAGCAGTACTTC
TRBJ2-1 | TRBV10-3 | TRBD2 | 16 | once | CAISESGLAGYNEQFF | TGTGCCATCAGTGAGTCAGGACTAGCGGGCTACAATGAGCAGTTCTTC
TRBJ2-1 | TRBV27 | - | 12 | - | CASSFSGVEQFF | TGTGCCAGCAGTTTCTCGGGGGTGGAGCAGTTCTTC
TRBJ2-3 | TRBV7-9 | TRBD1 | 15 | - | CASSSRDRVTDTQYF | TGTGCCAGCAGCAGCCGGGACAGAGTCACAGATACGCAGTATTTT
TRBJ1-2 | TRBV29-1 | - | 17 | few | CSVEDRGDPKFVYGYTF | TGCAGCGTTGAAGACAGGGGAGATCCAAAATTTGTCTATGGCTACACCTTC
TRBJ2-7 | TRBV6-1 | - | 14 | - | CATSGDLAPYEQYF | TGTGCCACCTCCGGCGATCTAGCTCCCTACGAGCAGTACTTC
TRBJ2-1 | TRBV7-6 | - | 12 | once | CATLRGPNEQFF | TGTGCAACCCTCAGGGGTCCCAATGAGCAGTTCTTC
TRBJ2-7 | TRBV27 | - | 14 | - | CASRGGGQLYEQYF | TGTGCCAGCAGGGGAGGGGGACAGCTCTACGAGCAGTACTTC
TRBJ1-1 | TRBV4-1 | - | 13 | - | CASSQVVDLEAFF | TGCGCCAGCAGCCAAGTGGTGGATTTGGAAGCTTTCTTT
TRBJ2-1 | TRBV5-1 | TRBD2 | 17 | - | CASSGTSGAYSYNEQFF | TGCGCCAGCAGCGGGACTAGCGGGGCCTACTCCTACAATGAGCAGTTCTTC
TRBJ2-7 | TRBV27 | TRBD1 | 16 | - | CASSSRGPAVWGEQYF | TGTGCCAGCAGTTCGAGGGGGCCCGCTGTATGGGGGGAGCAGTACTTC
TRBJ2-7 | TRBV5-1 | - | 14 | - | CASSLTSPVEEQYF | TGCGCCAGCAGCTTAACTAGCCCAGTGGAAGAGCAGTACTTC
TRBJ1-1 | TRBV27 | - | 17 | - | CASNRAGTIELETEAFF | TGTGCCAGCAATCGGGCGGGTACGATCGAGTTAGAGACTGAAGCTTTCTTT
TRBJ2-1 | TRBV28 | TRBD2 | 16 | - | CASSLGYGGGYNEQFF | TGTGCCAGCAGTTTAGGATATGGCGGGGGCTACAATGAGCAGTTCTTC
TRBJ1-4 | TRBV4-2 | - | 15 | - | CASSLGGASAEKLFF | TGTGCCAGCAGCCTTGGGGGGGCTTCCGCCGAAAAACTGTTTTTT
TRBJ2-3 | TRBV4-2 | - | 15 | - | CASSHYREVVGTQYF | TGTGCCAGCAGCCATTACAGGGAGGTGGTTGGTACGCAGTATTTT
TRBJ1-1 | TRBV5-5 | - | 12 | - | CASSLDGREAFF | TGTGCCAGCAGCTTGGACGGGAGGGAAGCTTTCTTT
TRBJ2-7 | TRBV13 | TRBD2 | 15 | - | CASSLRRTSGLEQYF | TGTGCCAGCAGCTTACGGCGAACTAGCGGCCTCGAGCAGTACTTC
TRBJ2-3 | TRBV10-1 | - | 14 | - | CASSDSLLADTQYF | TGCGCCAGCAGTGACTCCCTACTAGCAGATACGCAGTATTTT
TRBJ2-6 | TRBV2 | - | 18 | - | CASSDPRDPVSGANVLTF | TGTGCCAGCAGTGACCCCCGCGACCCCGTCTCTGGGGCCAACGTCCTGACTTTC
TRBJ2-7 | TRBV27 | TRBD1 | 16 | - | CASIDRWGTGRHEQYF | TGTGCCAGCATAGACAGGTGGGGGACAGGGCGGCACGAGCAGTACTTC
TRBJ2-3 | TRBV28 | - | 14 | - | CASTLRTGTDTQYF | TGTGCCAGCACCTTAAGGACAGGCACAGATACGCAGTATTTT
TRBJ2-1 | TRBV11-2 | TRBD2 | 18 | - | CASSLGLAGGPGSHEQFF | TGTGCCAGCAGCCTGGGACTAGCGGGAGGCCCCGGGTCCCACGAGCAGTTCTTC
TRBJ2-7 | TRBV13 | TRBD2 | 15 | - | CASSRLAGGIYEQYF | TGTGCCAGCAGCCGACTAGCGGGAGGAATCTACGAGCAGTACTTC
TRBJ1-1 | TRBV19 | - | 13 | few | CASSMAGFAEAFF | TGTGCCAGTAGTATGGCCGGGTTCGCTGAAGCTTTCTTT
TRBJ2-3 | TRBV28 | TRBD2 | 16 | once | CASSPRLAGETDTQYF | TGTGCCAGCAGTCCCAGACTAGCGGGGGAAACAGATACGCAGTATTTT
TRBJ2-7 | TRBV2 | TRBD1 | 15 | - | CASRAGTGFPYEQYF | TGTGCCAGCAGAGCCGGGACAGGGTTCCCCTACGAGCAGTACTTC
TRBJ2-7 | TRBV27 | - | 11 | - | CASRSGYEQYF | TGTGCCAGCAGATCCGGCTACGAGCAGTACTTC
TRBJ2-7 | TRBV5-1 | - | 15 | few | CASSSLPGLSDEQYF | TGCGCCAGCAGCTCGCTCCCTGGACTATCCGACGAGCAGTACTTC
TRBJ2-3 | TRBV7-9 | TRBD2 | 17 | - | CASSSGLAGGRTDTQYF | TGTGCCAGCAGCTCAGGACTAGCGGGGGGCCGCACAGATACGCAGTATTTT
TRBJ1-4 | TRBV27 | - | 18 | - | CASSLLPPTVATNEKLFF | TGTGCCAGCAGCCTCCTACCCCCGACGGTCGCTACTAATGAAAAACTGTTTTTT
TRBJ2-7 | TRBV19 | TRBD2 | 11 | - | CASGEGYEQYF | TGTGCCAGTGGGGAGGGGTACGAGCAGTACTTC